The TCR beta chain under discussion was sequenced for a study of blood T cell repertoires in COVID-19. Study-wide context: Sources were T cells, B-cell-depleted T cells, or PBMCs; the material itself was cDNA or gDNA.

The data were produced by immunoSEQ multiplex PCR, yet TCRdb's version contains in-frame clones alone and is incomplete. The sample has 100,000 or so clones, approximately 92% seen once. This CDR3 has 18 amino acids. The sample comprised peripheral blood. This chain uses TRBV21-1 with TRBJ1-5; the table's D gene call, TRBD1, was not cross checked with the DNA. TRBV21-1 is a pseudogene locus. The clonotype was recovered from a man between 65 and 85 years old with acute or convalescent COVID-19. CDR3 DNA: TGTGCCAGCAGCGCTCGTCCCTGGCAGGGGCAGAAAAATCAGCCCCAGCATTTT. Its translation is CASSARPWQGQKNQPQHF.